The rows below give T cell receptor beta chains drawn from one sample of a study of T cells in Graves' hyperthyroidism and ophthalmopathy. TCRdb fed the multiplex PCR reads into MiXCR, producing one record per CDR3 protein. The table records under 400,000 distinct CDR3 sequences, around 25% of them present only once. Sequencing used blood. The receptors derive from a man over 45 with Graves' hyperthyroidism. Both conserved end residues are part of each CDR3. Each record gives: clone size, J gene, V gene, D gene, CDR3 length, CDR3 DNA, CDR3 protein. A D gene is named only where the DNA matches it firmly. Only part of the rows carry a size: once, few, many, or a class if the clone is expanded.

>many|TRBJ2-3|TRBV5-1|NA|15
TGCGCCAGCAGCCTTACTAGCAAGGGGACAGATACGCAGTATTTT
CASSLTSKGTDTQYF
>few|TRBJ1-5|TRBV11-3|NA|13
TGTGCCAGCAGCGCGACAGACAATCAGCCCCAGCATTTT
CASSATDNQPQHF
>few|TRBJ1-2|TRBV7-9|TRBD1|16
TGTGCCAGCAGCTTGTTCCCAGGGGGCCGGGACTATGGCTACACCTTC
CASSLFPGGRDYGYTF
>NA|TRBJ2-7|TRBV6-2/TRBV6-3|TRBD1|14
TGTGCCAGCAGGCGTAAGGGACAGACCTACGAGCAGTACTTC
CASRRKGQTYEQYF
>many|TRBJ1-2|TRBV11-3|TRBD1|18
TGTGCCAGCAGCCTTAGCCGGGACAGGGGGGCAAGGAACTATGGCTACACCTTC
CASSLSRDRGARNYGYTF
>NA|TRBJ2-5|TRBV3-1|NA|12
TGTGCCAGCAGTTTAATCGGGGGACCCCAGTACTTC
CASSLIGGPQYF
>many|TRBJ2-3|TRBV11-1|NA|12
TGTGCCAGCAGCCTCTTCGGGGATACGCAGTATTTT
CASSLFGDTQYF
>NA|TRBJ2-1|TRBV11-2|NA|12
TGTGCCAGCAGCTCCGGCCCCCGGATGCTGTTCTTC
CASSSGPRMLFF
>NA|TRBJ2-2|TRBV6-1|NA|14
TGTGCCAGCAGGCGTGGAGGGCACACCGGGGAGCTGTTTTTT
CASRRGGHTGELFF
>NA|TRBJ2-1|TRBV29-1|NA|13
TGCAGCGCTCACAGCGGCTCCTACAATGAGCAGTTCTTC
CSAHSGSYNEQFF
>NA|TRBJ2-3|TRBV11-2|NA|15
TGTGCCAGCAGCTTAGGAAGGCGTTTCACAGATACGCAGTATTTT
CASSLGRRFTDTQYF
>NA|TRBJ2-1|TRBV12-3/TRBV12-4|TRBD2|15
TGTGCCAGCACTGTACTAGCGGGAGGGTTGAATGAGCAGTTCTTC
CASTVLAGGLNEQFF
>NA|TRBJ2-7|TRBV6-6|NA|14
TGTGCCAGCAGGGAGGGGGCTCCATCCTACGAGCAGTACTTC
CASREGAPSYEQYF
>many|TRBJ2-1|TRBV3-1|NA|14
TGTGCCAGCAGCCAACTCGACGGTTACAATGAGCAGTTCTTC
CASSQLDGYNEQFF
>NA|TRBJ2-7|TRBV15|NA|14
TGTGCCACCAACCTCAACACGGAAGCCTACGAGCAGTACTTC
CATNLNTEAYEQYF
>NA|TRBJ1-5|TRBV27|NA|19
TGTGCCAGCAGTTCCAGACTACCGGGGGCGGCCGCTAGCACAGATACGCAGCATTTT
CASSSRLPGAAASTDTQHF
>many|TRBJ2-7|TRBV11-2|NA|11
TGTGCCAGCAGCGGGGGCTACGAGCAGTACTTC
CASSGGYEQYF
>few|TRBJ2-7|TRBV3-1|TRBD1|15
TGTGCCAGCAGCCAAGTCCAGGGGGCGACCTACGAGCAGTACTTC
CASSQVQGATYEQYF
>few|TRBJ2-2|TRBV27|NA|16
TGTGCCAGCACCGACGGGGACATAGGTAACACCGGGGAGCTGTTTTTT
CASTDGDIGNTGELFF
>NA|TRBJ2-5|TRBV6-2/TRBV6-3|TRBD2|15
TGTGCCAGCAGTTACGGGACTAGCGACCAAGAGACCCAGTACTTC
CASSYGTSDQETQYF
>NA|TRBJ1-5|TRBV27|TRBD1|12
TGTGCCAGCAGGGCAGGGGGCCAGCCCCAGCATTTT
CASRAGGQPQHF
>few|TRBJ2-5|TRBV3-1|NA|13
TGTGCCAGCAGCCAAGAGACGCTGGAGACCCAGTACTTC
CASSQETLETQYF
>many|TRBJ2-7|TRBV11-2|NA|14
TGTGCCAGCAGCCCCACGTGGGAGACGGACGAGCAGTACTTC
CASSPTWETDEQYF
>few|TRBJ2-2|TRBV5-1|NA|15
TGCGCCAGCAGCTTAATGGGGGAGAGAAGCGGGGAGCTGTTTTTT
CASSLMGERSGELFF
>NA|TRBJ1-2|TRBV20-1|NA|16
TGCAGTGCTAGCATTCAGGGAGGGGGACTCAACTATGGCTACACCTTC
CSASIQGGGLNYGYTF
>few|TRBJ1-3|TRBV3-1|NA|15
TGTGCCAGCAGCCAAGATGGGCTCTCTGGAAACACCATATATTTT
CASSQDGLSGNTIYF
>few|TRBJ1-1|TRBV7-2|NA|14
TGTGCCAGCAGCTTTCAGAGCGTGGACACTGAAGCTTTCTTT
CASSFQSVDTEAFF
>NA|TRBJ2-3|TRBV12-3/TRBV12-4|TRBD2|15
TGTGCCAGCAGACGCCCTAGCGGAAGCACAGATACGCAGTATTTT
CASRRPSGSTDTQYF
>NA|TRBJ2-1|TRBV7-3|NA|14
TGTGCCAGCAGCTTCTCGACAGTTTTGGATGAGCAGTTCTTC
CASSFSTVLDEQFF
>NA|TRBJ2-5|TRBV18|NA|13
TGTGCCAGCTCAGGGGACTTTAAAGAGACCCAGTACTTC
CASSGDFKETQYF
>NA|TRBJ1-1|TRBV6-2/TRBV6-3|NA|16
TGTGCCAGCAGTTACTCCCCGGGGCCCCCCGGCAATGAAGCTTTCTTT
CASSYSPGPPGNEAFF
>NA|TRBJ2-7|TRBV30|NA|11
TGTGCCTGGAGTGTACGAGAGGAGCAGTACTTC
CAWSVREEQYF
>many|TRBJ2-1|TRBV24-1|TRBD2|18
TGTGCCACCAGTGATCCCGGTCCGACTAGCGGGAGGGAGAATGAGCAGTTCTTC
CATSDPGPTSGRENEQFF
>NA|TRBJ2-3|TRBV7-9|TRBD1|13
TGTGCCAGCAGCCCCACAGGGGGGTATACGCAGTATTTT
CASSPTGGYTQYF
>few|TRBJ2-3|TRBV29-1|NA|15
TGCAGCGTCCGTAAGACCCAGGGCAGCACAGATACGCAGTATTTT
CSVRKTQGSTDTQYF
>NA|TRBJ1-6|TRBV7-9|NA|12
TGTGCCAGCAGCTTAGAGGCTTCACCCCTCCACTTT
CASSLEASPLHF
>NA|TRBJ2-2|TRBV4-2|NA|16
TGTGCCAGCAGCCAAGAACGTAGCCTGCGCACCGGGGAGCTGTTTTTT
CASSQERSLRTGELFF
>few|TRBJ2-1|TRBV6-1|NA|15
TGTGCCAGCAGTGTTAACCCTGGCTCCTACAATGAGCAGTTCTTC
CASSVNPGSYNEQFF
>NA|TRBJ1-2|TRBV18|NA|12
TGTGCCAGCTCAACGGACGGGAATGGCTACACCTTC
CASSTDGNGYTF
>NA|TRBJ2-7|TRBV5-1|TRBD1|15
TGCGCCAGCAGCCTAACGGACAGGGGATTCACCGAGCAGTACTTC
CASSLTDRGFTEQYF